This T cell receptor (beta chain) was obtained from a study of metastatic and nonmetastatic thyroid tumors. Background on the study: Samples came from malignant and benign thyroid patients, and repertoires were compared across blood and tumor or nodule tissue.

V lost 0 bases, J lost 2 bases, and 8 bases lay in between. The CDR3 covers 16 residues. Germline V gene data show CDR1 as MNHEY and CDR2 as SVGEGT. Patients were all untreated before their thyroid surgery. This clone was detected ten times or more. Using MiXCR, TCRdb reanalyzed the PCR reads. Of under 15,000 clones in the sample, 9.5% to 13% were seen once. The chain joins TRBV6-2 or TRBV6-3 to TRBJ2-6; possibly TRBD1 or TRBD2 for D (5 bases each). This TCR was sampled from a female donor with papillary thyroid cancer or a benign thyroid nodule (not recorded which). Some clones in this sample may be carry-over from other donors' samples. The sample was blood. CDR3 sequence reads: CASSYSGDPGANVLTF. DNA of the CDR3: TGTGCCAGCAGTTACTCGGGGGATCCTGGGGCCAACGTCCTGACTTTC.